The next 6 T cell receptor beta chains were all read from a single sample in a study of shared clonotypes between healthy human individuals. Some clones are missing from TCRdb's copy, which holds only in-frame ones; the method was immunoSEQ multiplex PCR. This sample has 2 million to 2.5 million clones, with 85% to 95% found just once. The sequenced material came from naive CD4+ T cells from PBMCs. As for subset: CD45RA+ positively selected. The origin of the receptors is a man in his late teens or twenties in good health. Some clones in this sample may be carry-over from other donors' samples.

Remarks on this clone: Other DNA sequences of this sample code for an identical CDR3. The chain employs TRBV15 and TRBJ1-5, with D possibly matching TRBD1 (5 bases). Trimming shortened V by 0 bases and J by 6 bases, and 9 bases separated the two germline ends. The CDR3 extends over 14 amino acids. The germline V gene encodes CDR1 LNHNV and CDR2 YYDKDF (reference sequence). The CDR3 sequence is CATSRDLGGQPQHF. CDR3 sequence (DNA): TGTGCCACCAGCAGAGATCTCGGGGGTCAGCCCCAGCATTTT.

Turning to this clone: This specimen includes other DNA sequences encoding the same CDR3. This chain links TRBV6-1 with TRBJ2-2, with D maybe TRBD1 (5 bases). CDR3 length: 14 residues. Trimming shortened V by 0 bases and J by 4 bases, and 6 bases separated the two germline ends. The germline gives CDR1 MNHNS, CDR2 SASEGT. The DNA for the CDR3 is TGTGCCAGCAGTGAAGCAGGGGTCACCGGGGAGCTGTTTTTT. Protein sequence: CASSEAGVTGELFF.

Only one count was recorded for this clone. CDR3 in amino acids: CASSITGVKGTEAFF. Written as DNA, the CDR3 is TGTGCCAGTAGTATAACAGGGGTCAAGGGCACTGAAGCTTTCTTT. The rearrangement links TRBV19 to TRBJ1-1; 7 nucleotides line up with TRBD1. Germline CDR1 and CDR2: LNHDA and SQIVND (reference sequence). This CDR3 has 15 amino acids. With 2 bases clipped from V and 4 bases from J, the junction kept 7 bases outside the gene matches.

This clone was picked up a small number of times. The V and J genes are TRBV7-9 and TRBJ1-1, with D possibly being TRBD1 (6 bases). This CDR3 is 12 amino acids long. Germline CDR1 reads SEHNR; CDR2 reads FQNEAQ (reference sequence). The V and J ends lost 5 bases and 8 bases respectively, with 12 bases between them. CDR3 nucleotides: TGTGCCAGCAGCCAACGACAGGAGGAAGCTTTCTTT. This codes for CASSQRQEEAFF.

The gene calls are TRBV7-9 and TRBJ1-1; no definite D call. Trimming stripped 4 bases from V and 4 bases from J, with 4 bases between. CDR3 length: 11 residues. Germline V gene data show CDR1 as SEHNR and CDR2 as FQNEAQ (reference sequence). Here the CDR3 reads CASSWSTEAFF. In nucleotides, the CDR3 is TGTGCCAGCAGCTGGAGCACTGAAGCTTTCTTT.

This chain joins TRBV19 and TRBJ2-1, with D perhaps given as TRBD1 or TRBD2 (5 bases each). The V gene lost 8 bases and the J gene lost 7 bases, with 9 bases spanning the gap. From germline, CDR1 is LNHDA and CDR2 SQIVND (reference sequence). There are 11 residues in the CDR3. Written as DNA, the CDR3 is TGTGCCAGTCAGGGACGAAATGAGCAGTTCTTC. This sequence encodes CASQGRNEQFF.